These 29 T cell receptor beta chains came from one sample sequenced in a study of cytomegalovirus exposure and HLA in healthy donors. Primers for the PCR totalled 60 Vbeta and 13 Jbeta. This table comes from immunoSEQ multiplex PCR, and its TCRdb copy is limited to in-frame clones, with some not included. The repertoire holds under 200,000 clones, with 79% as singletons. The sample comprised PBMCs. The receptors come from a woman aged 25 to 39 in good health and CMV-seropositive.

The CDR3 region has the DNA TGTGCCAGCAAGCGGGAGGGCCATAATGAGCAGTTCTTC. This sequence encodes CASKREGHNEQFF. The V and J genes are TRBV6-6 and TRBJ2-1; 10 bases align to TRBD2. The germline gives CDR1 MNHNY, CDR2 SVGAGI (reference sequence). This CDR3 is 13 amino acids long. J gave up 7 bases and V 7 bases, and 4 bases lay outside the gene matches.

The V gene is TRBV10-3, the J gene TRBJ1-2; D is undetermined. With 3 bases removed from V and 0 bases from J, the gap between germline ends came to 8 bases. The CDR3 runs 14 residues. Germline-derived CDR1 and CDR2 are ENHRY and SYGVKD. In DNA form, the CDR3 reads TGTGCCATCAGTGAAATACAATCTAACTATGGCTACACCTTC. The encoded protein is CAISEIQSNYGYTF.

V usage is TRBV9 and J usage is TRBJ2-5, with D uncertain. Germline CDR1 SGDLS, CDR2 YYNGEE. The CDR3 totals 13 residues. V lost 0 bases and J 2 bases, leaving 5 bases between the germline ends. The CDR3 region is CASSVASQETQYF. DNA for the CDR3: TGTGCCAGCAGCGTAGCGAGTCAAGAGACCCAGTACTTC.

This sequence joins TRBV5-4 and TRBJ1-2, with 9 nucleotides matching TRBD1. V lost 3 bases, J lost 4 bases, and 13 bases stayed unmatched. Germline V gene lookup returns CDR1 SGHNT and CDR2 YYREEE (reference sequence). The CDR3 contains 17 residues. CDR3 amino acids: CASSSPPTGGPVYGYTF. The CDR3 nucleotides are TGTGCCAGCAGCTCACCACCGACAGGGGGACCCGTCTATGGCTACACCTTC.

V and J are TRBV19 and TRBJ2-1; 8 bases agree with TRBD1. Germline V lookup: CDR1 LNHDA, CDR2 SQIVND (reference sequence). Unmatched junction bases numbered 13, after V lost 4 bases and J lost 5 bases. The CDR3 totals 17 residues. This chain's CDR3 is CASSSPSAGGKNNEQFF. The CDR3 DNA is TGTGCCAGTAGTAGCCCGAGCGCAGGGGGCAAAAACAATGAGCAGTTCTTC.

The chain couples TRBV27 to TRBJ2-7, with 7 bases matching TRBD2. From germline, CDR1 is MNHEY and CDR2 SMNVEV (reference sequence). V lost 8 bases to trimming and J lost 1 base; unmatched junction nucleotides: 11. The CDR3 spans 15 residues. The CDR3 loop reads CASRSPSGGSYEQYF. Here the CDR3 DNA reads TGTGCCAGCCGATCACCTAGCGGAGGGTCCTACGAGCAGTACTTC.

V is TRBV27 and J is TRBJ2-7, with 11 nucleotides matching TRBD2. CDR1 and CDR2 from the germline V gene are MNHEY and SMNVEV (reference sequence). Trimming removed 5 bases from V and 5 bases from J; junction bases left unmatched: 11. CDR3 length: 16 residues. The CDR3 sequence: CASSPPWTSGLHEQYF. CDR3 bases: TGTGCCAGCAGTCCGCCTTGGACTAGCGGGCTCCACGAGCAGTACTTC.

The V and J genes are TRBV7-2 and TRBJ1-1, with D maybe TRBD1 (5 bases). The CDR3 is 14 amino acids. CDR1 is SGHTA, CDR2 FQGNSA, per germline. V was shortened by 5 bases and J by 3 bases, with 13 bases between the two germline ends. The CDR3 nucleotides read TGTGCCAGCAGCGCGGAACAGGTGTACACTGAAGCTTTCTTT. This sequence encodes CASSAEQVYTEAFF.

The J gene is TRBJ2-7, the V gene TRBV7-2; 12 nucleotides align to TRBD2. Trimming took 2 bases from V and 3 from J; bases not matched to a gene: 11. This CDR3 has 18 amino acids. Germline V gene lookup returns CDR1 SGHTA and CDR2 FQGNSA. The chain's CDR3 is CASSLRVPLAGGYYEQYF. CDR3 nucleotide sequence: TGTGCCAGCAGCTTAAGGGTGCCTCTAGCGGGGGGGTACTACGAGCAGTACTTC.

The chain is built from TRBV6-5 and TRBJ1-2; D gene ambiguous. Germline V gene data show CDR1 as MNHEY and CDR2 as SVGAGI. This CDR3 is built from 13 residues. Trimming removed 3 bases at V and 5 bases at J, with 10 bases between. Written as DNA, the CDR3 is TGTGCCAGCAGTTATACAGAGAGTTATGGCTACACCTTC. Translating it yields CASSYTESYGYTF.

The gene calls are TRBV11-2 and TRBJ1-1; no clear D. Germline lookup yields CDR1 SGHAT and CDR2 FQNNGV. V lost 1 base, J lost 11 bases, and 20 bases lay in between. This CDR3 region has 15 residues. The CDR3 DNA is TGTGCCAGCAGCTTAGTTTCCTACAATAGGAGGTCGGCTTTCTTT. This gives the protein CASSLVSYNRRSAFF.

V and J are TRBV5-1 and TRBJ1-2, with TRBD1 as a possible D gene (6 bases). The CDR3 sequence is 14 residues long. The germline gives CDR1 SGHRS, CDR2 YFSETQ. Trimming shortened V by 6 bases and J by 6 bases, and 18 bases separated the two germline ends. This CDR3 reads CASIDSGTKDGYTF. CDR3 in DNA: TGCGCCAGCATCGATAGCGGGACAAAGGATGGCTACACCTTC. Using reference TRBV5-1 and TRBJ1-2 for the parts outside the CDR3, the full variable domain is KAGVTQTPRYLIKTRGQQVTLSCSPISGHRSVSWYQQTPGQGLQFLFEYFSETQRNKGNFPGRFSGRQFSNSRSEMNVSTLELGDSALYLCASIDSGTKDGYTFGSGTRLTVV.

The chain couples TRBV5-6 to TRBJ2-7; 8 bases match TRBD1. With V trimmed by 4 bases and J by 0 bases, 6 bases remained unmatched. Germline V CDR1 and CDR2: SGHDT, YYEEEE. The CDR3 runs 15 residues. CDR3 residues: CASSPRDRSSYEQYF. CDR3 nucleotides: TGTGCCAGCAGCCCCCGGGACAGGAGCTCCTACGAGCAGTACTTC. Supplemented by reference TRBV5-6 and TRBJ2-7, the full variable domain reads DAGVTQSPTHLIKTRGQQVTLRCSPKSGHDTVSWYQQALGQGPQFIFQYYEEEERQRGNFPDRFSGHQFPNYSSELNVNALLLGDSALYLCASSPRDRSSYEQYFGPGTRLTVT.

This clone was seen a few times. This chain connects TRBV11-2 to TRBJ1-2; 9 nucleotides agree with TRBD1. V shed 6 bases, J shed 2 bases, and the junction held 16 bases outside the gene matches. Germline V gene data show CDR1 as SGHAT and CDR2 as FQNNGV. This CDR3 is built from 18 residues. The CDR3 DNA is TGTGCCAGCAGAGGATACCGGACAGGGGACCTTAAAAACTATGGCTACACCTTC. It yields the protein CASRGYRTGDLKNYGYTF.

The rearrangement links TRBV10-2 to TRBJ2-7, with D possibly matching TRBD2 (5 bases). Trimming took off 7 bases at V and 1 base at J, with 17 bases between the two ends. From germline, CDR1 is WSHSY and CDR2 SAAADI. The CDR3 sequence is 15 residues long. CDR3 nucleotide sequence: TGCGCCAGCATTTCCGGGGATCCGAATTCCTACGAGCAGTACTTC. Translation: CASISGDPNSYEQYF.

The rearrangement uses TRBV5-1 and TRBJ1-1; 9 nucleotides match TRBD1. CDR1 is SGHRS and CDR2 is YFSETQ in the germline V gene. J was trimmed by 10 bases and V by 7 bases; bases with no gene match: 8. This CDR3 is built from 12 residues. CDR3 sequence (DNA): TGCGCCAGCGGGGGGGGACAGGGAGTAGCTTTCTTT. Protein: CASGGGQGVAFF.

The chain has TRBV7-6 and TRBJ2-1; a possible D gene is TRBD2 (5 bases). Per germline, CDR1 SGHVS and CDR2 FNYEAQ. The CDR3 sequence is 13 residues long. Trimming pared 6 bases from V and 9 bases from J, leaving 15 bases between. CDR3 sequence (DNA): TGTGCCAGCAGGTCCGGGGTAGGTGGTGAGCAGTTCTTC. Amino acid sequence: CASRSGVGGEQFF.

The rearrangement uses TRBV11-2 and TRBJ2-1; D might be TRBD2 (6 bases). V was shortened by 1 base and J by 10 bases, with 14 bases between the two germline ends. The CDR3 has 14 residues. Germline V lookup: CDR1 SGHAT, CDR2 FQNNGV. The CDR3 DNA follows: TGTGCCAGCAGCTTAGGAGCGGAGGGGTACGAGCAGTTCTTC. Translated, it gives CASSLGAEGYEQFF.

The rearrangement links TRBV7-8 to TRBJ1-4; 7 bases are a match to TRBD1. Germline values: CDR1 SGHVS, CDR2 FQNEAQ. The CDR3 runs to 12 residues. J gave up 14 bases and V 5 bases, and 8 bases lay outside the gene matches. CDR3 sequence reads: CASSRRDSFLFF. As DNA, the CDR3 is TGTGCCAGCAGCCGACGGGACAGCTTTCTGTTTTTT.

V and J are TRBV29-1 and TRBJ2-7; TRBD2 might be the D (6 bases). V dropped 5 bases and J dropped 5 bases, with 16 bases sitting between them. CDR1 and CDR2 (germline): SQVTM, ANQGSEA. The CDR3 has 13 residues. CDR3 amino acids: CSVLHPEGHEQYF. CDR3 in DNA: TGCAGCGTTCTCCACCCGGAGGGTCACGAGCAGTACTTC.

The chain has TRBV6-4 and TRBJ2-3, with TRBD2 matching 7 bases. Germline V lookup: CDR1 MRHNA, CDR2 SNTAGT. The CDR3 is 15 residues long. The V segment lost 4 bases and the J segment 6 bases; nucleotides outside the gene matches: 10. In DNA, the CDR3 is TGTGCCAGCAGTGCCGAACCGGGACTAAGCGATACGCAGTATTTT. This codes for CASSAEPGLSDTQYF.

This clone was observed once. The chain uses TRBV7-9 and TRBJ1-3; TRBD1 matches at 7 bases. V trimming: 5 bases; J trimming: 4 bases; junction bases outside the gene matches: 14. Germline lookup yields CDR1 SEHNR and CDR2 FQNEAQ (reference sequence). The CDR3 is 17 amino acids. The CDR3 DNA reads as TGTGCCAGCAGCCCACCGGGACAGAGGTCTGAAGGAAACACCATATATTTT. This translates into CASSPPGQRSEGNTIYF.

The chain couples TRBV18 to TRBJ2-7; no clear D gene. Trimming took off 5 bases at V and 7 bases at J, with 18 bases between the two ends. Per the germline V gene, CDR1 is KGHSH and CDR2 is LQKENI. The CDR3 is made up of 14 amino acids. The CDR3 sequence: CASSTANVQREQYF. As DNA, the CDR3 is TGTGCCAGCTCAACAGCAAACGTCCAACGTGAGCAGTACTTC.

The J gene is TRBJ2-2, the V gene TRBV19, with a weak D call TRBD2 (5 bases). Trimming removed 6 bases from V and 4 bases from J, with 9 bases in between. The CDR3 has 13 amino acids. CDR1 and CDR2 from the germline V gene are LNHDA and SQIVND (reference sequence). DNA of the CDR3: TGTGCCAGTAGGAAAGGACTCACCGGGGAGCTGTTTTTT. Amino acid sequence: CASRKGLTGELFF.

The chain uses TRBV30 and TRBJ2-7; 7 nucleotides align to TRBD1. V was clipped by 3 bases and J by 5 bases; unmatched bases: 13. The V gene's germline CDR1 is GTSNPN and CDR2 SVGIG (reference sequence). This CDR3 has 15 residues. DNA of the CDR3: TGTGCCTGGAGGGGGGACAGTTCCTATTTGAACGAGCAGTACTTC. This gives the protein CAWRGDSSYLNEQYF.

This chain connects TRBV14 to TRBJ1-6, with a tentative D call TRBD1 (6 bases). CDR1 SGHDN and CDR2 FVKESK come from the germline V gene. The V gene lost 2 bases and the J gene lost 8 bases, with 13 bases spanning the gap. The CDR3 sequence is 15 residues long. The CDR3 protein is CASSQLQGWDSPLHF. The DNA for the CDR3 is TGTGCCAGCAGCCAACTACAGGGTTGGGATTCACCCCTCCACTTT.

The chain employs TRBV6-5 and TRBJ1-1; TRBD1 is a possible D gene (6 bases). Germline values: CDR1 MNHEY, CDR2 SVGAGI. This CDR3 has 13 amino acids. The ends were cut back, 5 bases at V and 3 bases at J, with 10 bases in the middle. The CDR3 sequence: CASSPGHYTEAFF. As DNA, the CDR3 is TGTGCCAGCAGTCCGGGACACTACACTGAAGCTTTCTTT.

This clone was found once. The DNA of the CDR3 is TGCGCCAGCAGAGGACAGGGGTCCTACGAGCAGTACTTC. Its protein product is CASRGQGSYEQYF. The rearrangement links TRBV10-2 to TRBJ2-7; the match to TRBD1 covers 9 bases. V lost 6 bases to trimming and J lost 1 base; unmatched junction nucleotides: 1. CDR1 is WSHSY and CDR2 is SAAADI in the germline V gene. This CDR3 has 13 amino acids.

The chain employs TRBV14 and TRBJ2-3; 7 positions match TRBD2. The length of the CDR3 is 16 residues. V shed 3 bases and J 2 bases; nucleotides not matched to a gene: 8. Per the germline V gene, CDR1 is SGHDN and CDR2 is FVKESK. The CDR3 region is CASSQALARVTDTQYF. Here the CDR3 DNA reads TGTGCCAGCAGCCAGGCACTAGCGCGAGTCACAGATACGCAGTATTTT.